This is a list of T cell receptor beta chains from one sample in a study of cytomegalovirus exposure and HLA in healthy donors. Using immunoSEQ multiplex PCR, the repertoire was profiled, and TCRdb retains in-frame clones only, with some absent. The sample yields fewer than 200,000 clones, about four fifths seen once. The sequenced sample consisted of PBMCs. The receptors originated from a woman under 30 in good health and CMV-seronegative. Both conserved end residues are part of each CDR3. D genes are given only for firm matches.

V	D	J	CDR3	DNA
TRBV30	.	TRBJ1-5	CAWSVWAQGYSNQPQHF	TGTGCCTGGAGTGTATGGGCCCAGGGTTATAGCAATCAGCCCCAGCATTTT
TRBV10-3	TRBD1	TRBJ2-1	CAISDQTGGRYEQFF	TGTGCCATCAGTGATCAGACAGGGGGCCGGTATGAGCAGTTCTTC
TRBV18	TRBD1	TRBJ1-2	CASSPSRGGHYGYTF	TGTGCCAGCTCACCATCGAGAGGGGGCCACTATGGCTACACCTTC
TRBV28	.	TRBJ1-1	CASSFRGLGPTEAFF	TGTGCCAGCAGTTTCCGGGGACTGGGCCCCACTGAAGCTTTCTTT
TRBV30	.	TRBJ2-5	CAWSVDGQETQYF	TGTGCCTGGAGTGTTGACGGGCAAGAGACCCAGTACTTC
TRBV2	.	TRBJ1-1	CASRDYGQNTEAFF	TGTGCCAGCAGGGATTACGGACAGAACACTGAAGCTTTCTTT
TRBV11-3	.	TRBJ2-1	CASSLVNTRSYNEQFF	TGTGCCAGCAGCTTAGTGAACACTAGAAGCTACAATGAGCAGTTCTTC
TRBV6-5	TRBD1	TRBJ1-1	CASSGQGNTEAFF	TGTGCCAGCAGTGGACAGGGTAACACTGAAGCTTTCTTT
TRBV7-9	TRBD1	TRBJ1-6	CASSVGQGNSPLHF	TGTGCCAGCAGCGTAGGACAGGGTAATTCACCCCTCCACTTT
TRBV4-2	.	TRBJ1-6	CASSQDSGRVPVDSPLHF	TGTGCCAGCAGCCAAGATTCTGGCCGGGTCCCTGTGGATTCACCCCTCCACTTT
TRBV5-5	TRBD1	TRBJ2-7	CASSSRTGGIYEQYF	TGTGCCAGCAGCTCAAGGACAGGGGGCATCTACGAGCAGTACTTC
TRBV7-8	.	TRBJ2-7	CASSSDRSYEQYF	TGTGCCAGCAGCTCCGACAGAAGTTACGAGCAGTACTTC
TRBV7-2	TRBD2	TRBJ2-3	CASNQRDLRDTQYF	TGTGCCAGCAACCAGCGGGACCTTCGGGATACGCAGTATTTT
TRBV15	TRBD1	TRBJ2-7	CATSRGRSGGPYEQYF	TGTGCCACCAGCAGAGGAAGGTCAGGGGGTCCCTACGAGCAGTACTTC
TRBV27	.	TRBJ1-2	CATKGWGVYGYTF	TGTGCCACCAAGGGATGGGGGGTATATGGCTACACCTTC
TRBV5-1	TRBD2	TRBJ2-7	CASSLGTSGSYEQYF	TGCGCCAGCAGCTTGGGTACTAGCGGGAGTTACGAGCAGTACTTC
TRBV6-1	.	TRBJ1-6	CASSERPHGYNSPLHF	TGTGCCAGCAGTGAACGCCCCCACGGTTATAATTCACCCCTCCACTTT
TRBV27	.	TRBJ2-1	CASSRLGGNNEQFF	TGTGCCAGCAGCCGACTAGGTGGAAATAATGAGCAGTTCTTC
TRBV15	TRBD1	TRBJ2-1	CATSRGTGRNNEQFF	TGTGCCACCAGCAGAGGGACAGGGAGAAACAATGAGCAGTTCTTC
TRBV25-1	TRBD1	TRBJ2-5	CASSGPWTGHQETQYF	TGTGCCAGCAGTGGCCCCTGGACAGGACACCAAGAGACCCAGTACTTC
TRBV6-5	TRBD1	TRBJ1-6	CASRRQGEYNSPLHF	TGTGCCAGCAGGCGACAGGGGGAGTATAATTCACCCCTCCACTTT
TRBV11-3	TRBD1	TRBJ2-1	CASSPRGQGSYNEQFF	TGTGCCAGCAGCCCCCGCGGACAGGGCTCCTACAATGAGCAGTTCTTC
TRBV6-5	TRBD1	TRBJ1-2	CASIQPGTGIGYTF	TGTGCCAGCATTCAACCCGGGACAGGGATTGGCTACACCTTC
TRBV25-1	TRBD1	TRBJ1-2	CASSILGTGVGYTF	TGTGCCAGCAGTATCTTAGGGACAGGGGTTGGCTACACCTTC
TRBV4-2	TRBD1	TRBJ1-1	CASSQWQGGLNTEAFF	TGTGCCAGCAGCCAATGGCAGGGGGGATTGAACACTGAAGCTTTCTTT